The rows below give T cell receptor beta chains drawn from one sample of a study of vaccination and CD4 T cells after COVID-19. No antigen is known for these receptors. TCRdb re-analysed the PCR reads in MiXCR, keeping a single row per CDR3 protein. This sample carries over 11,000 distinct CDR3 sequences, approximately 30% of them seen once, and the ten largest clones take roughly 10%. Sequenced here: CD4+ T cells from blood, cultured in vitro, sampled after SARS-CoV-2 vaccination. These receptor sequences come from a human donor who had recovered from COVID-19. CDR3s include the opening cysteine and the closing phenylalanine or tryptophan. A D gene is named only where the DNA matches it firmly. Where a row states a size, it is once, few, many or the class of an expanded clone; other rows omit it.

J | size | D | V | CDR3 | DNA
TRBJ2-5 | - | - | TRBV5-1 | CASSLAGGEGTQYF | TGCGCCAGCAGCTTGGCCGGAGGCGAAGGGACCCAGTACTTC
TRBJ2-2 | few | - | TRBV20-1 | CSARDRERELFF | TGCAGTGCTAGGGACCGGGAACGGGAGCTGTTTTTT
TRBJ1-5 | - | TRBD1 | TRBV7-9 | CASSLATGADSNQPQHF | TGTGCCAGCAGCTTAGCCACAGGGGCAGATAGCAATCAGCCCCAGCATTTT
TRBJ2-7 | - | TRBD1 | TRBV12-3/TRBV12-4 | CASSLSVSGGRYEQYF | TGTGCCAGCAGTTTATCAGTTTCAGGGGGACGTTACGAGCAGTACTTC
TRBJ2-2 | few | TRBD1 | TRBV20-1 | CSARAPDRGAGELFF | TGCAGTGCTAGAGCCCCGGACAGGGGGGCCGGGGAGCTGTTTTTT
TRBJ1-1 | few | - | TRBV7-6 | CASSLASMPGTTEAFF | TGTGCCAGCAGCTTAGCATCGATGCCGGGGACCACTGAAGCTTTCTTT
TRBJ2-7 | few | TRBD1 | TRBV6-1 | CASRTPGQGIHEQYF | TGTGCCAGCAGAACCCCGGGACAGGGTATCCACGAGCAGTACTTC
TRBJ2-3 | - | TRBD2 | TRBV6-1 | CASSPRPSGITDTQYF | TGTGCCAGCAGTCCCCGTCCAAGCGGGATCACAGATACGCAGTATTTT
TRBJ1-6 | few | - | TRBV7-8 | CASSLRSSWWGGNSPLHF | TGTGCCAGCAGCTTAAGGTCTAGTTGGTGGGGAGGTAATTCACCCCTCCACTTT
TRBJ2-2 | - | TRBD1 | TRBV7-3 | CASSSGQAVGELFF | TGTGCCAGCAGCTCAGGACAGGCGGTCGGGGAGCTGTTTTTT
TRBJ2-4 | once | - | TRBV4-2 | CASSQDLVRDVAKNIQYF | TGTGCCAGCAGCCAAGATCTTGTTCGCGATGTAGCCAAAAACATTCAGTACTTC
TRBJ2-7 | - | TRBD1 | TRBV5-4 | CASSLEPRRGNEQYF | TGTGCCAGCAGCTTGGAGCCCCGCAGGGGGAACGAGCAGTACTTC
TRBJ2-7 | - | - | TRBV19 | CASRRPQGYEQYF | TGTGCCAGTAGAAGACCCCAGGGGTACGAGCAGTACTTC
TRBJ2-3 | few | TRBD1 | TRBV25-1 | CASSGGQGASVVETQYF | TGTGCCAGCAGTGGGGGACAGGGGGCTTCCGTGGTGGAAACGCAGTATTTT
TRBJ2-2 | - | - | TRBV24-1 | CATSDLLPGYTGELFF | TGTGCCACCAGTGACCTCCTACCGGGGTACACCGGGGAGCTGTTTTTT
TRBJ2-3 | - | - | TRBV28 | CASSEIAGELSTDTQYF | TGTGCCAGCAGTGAAATCGCAGGCGAGTTAAGCACAGATACGCAGTATTTT
TRBJ1-2 | - | TRBD1 | TRBV11-2 | CASSPLQGANYGYTF | TGTGCCAGCAGTCCCCTACAGGGGGCAAACTATGGCTACACCTTC